These 13 T cell receptor beta chains share one sample of origin, sequenced in a study of OX40 agonist ivuxolimab in advanced cancers. Only in-frame clones appear in the TCRdb table, and some are missing; sequencing was by immunoSEQ multiplex PCR. The table includes about 68,000 clones, 84% detected once. The sequenced sample was CD4+ or CD8+ T cells sorted from blood, obtained in a trial of the OX40 agonist ivuxolimab. Receptors were obtained from an adult with an advanced solid tumor such as melanoma, head and neck, liver or kidney cancer.

This clone came up a few times. The identical CDR3 is also encoded by other nucleotide sequences in the sample. This sequence joins TRBV7-2 and TRBJ2-5, with D perhaps matching TRBD2 (6 bases). The CDR3 has 14 amino acids. From germline, CDR1 is SGHTA and CDR2 FQGNSA. V was trimmed by 2 bases and J by 5 bases, leaving 12 bases between them. The CDR3 sequence is CASSLPGVGETQYF. The CDR3 DNA reads as TGTGCCAGCAGCTTACCGGGAGTGGGGGAGACCCAGTACTTC.

The chain carries TRBV28 and TRBJ1-4; D is ambiguous. CDR3 length: 12 residues. V lost 8 bases, J lost 8 bases, and 12 bases lay in between. The germline V gene encodes CDR1 MDHEN and CDR2 SYDVKM. The CDR3 sequence: CASYITGEKLFF. The CDR3 region has the DNA TGTGCCAGCTATATAACGGGGGAAAAACTGTTTTTT.

Only one count was recorded for this clone. V usage is TRBV19 and J usage is TRBJ2-1; D gene unclear. V lost 6 bases to trimming and J lost 15 bases, with 18 bases between them. Germline lookup yields CDR1 LNHDA and CDR2 SQIVND (reference sequence). The CDR3 sequence is 12 residues long. The CDR3 loop reads CASRSDSGPGFF. CDR3 nucleotides: TGTGCCAGTAGATCCGACTCCGGGCCGGGGTTCTTC.

The chain recombines TRBV25-1 with TRBJ1-2; 10 bases align to TRBD1. The CDR3 contains 16 residues. The germline V gene has CDR1 MGHDK and CDR2 SYGVNS. Trimming removed 1 base from V and 8 bases from J; junction bases left unmatched: 10. CDR3 sequence reads: CASSEFPSGTGVGYTF. The CDR3 DNA follows: TGTGCCAGCAGTGAATTCCCTTCCGGGACAGGGGTAGGCTACACCTTC.

In this sample, this clone turned up once. V gene TRBV5-1 combines with J gene TRBJ2-5; D is ambiguous. Between the trimmed V and J ends, which lost 0 bases and 0 bases, there was a span of 3 bases. CDR3 length: 13 amino acids. Germline CDR1 is SGHRS and CDR2 is YFSETQ. The CDR3 reads CASSLGNQETQYF. The DNA of the CDR3 is TGCGCCAGCAGCTTGGGTAACCAAGAGACCCAGTACTTC.

This sequence joins TRBV18 and TRBJ2-3, with 9 positions matching TRBD2. This CDR3 is built from 18 residues. Per the germline V gene, CDR1 is KGHSH and CDR2 is LQKENI. The junction had 9 bases not matched to a gene; V was cut back by 2 bases and J by 0 bases. The CDR3 sequence: CASSPSRKTSGSTDTQYF. CDR3 DNA: TGTGCCAGCTCACCAAGTCGTAAGACTAGCGGCAGCACAGATACGCAGTATTTT.

The chain links TRBV19 to TRBJ2-6, with a tentative D call TRBD1 (5 bases). V lost 7 bases and J lost 2, with 18 bases in between. Germline V gene data show CDR1 as LNHDA and CDR2 as SQIVND (reference sequence). This CDR3 spans 17 amino acids. CDR3 DNA sequence: TGTGCCAGTACCTCGGGCAGGGCTTTAGCTGGGGCCAACGTCCTGACTTTC. This gives the protein CASTSGRALAGANVLTF.

With respect to this clone: At one end the junction does not follow the germline gene, possibly because of a read error. The same CDR3 arises from other DNA sequences in this sample as well. V is TRBV7-7 and J is TRBJ2-2; D not certain. CDR3 size: 13 residues. The germline gives CDR1 SSHAT, CDR2 FNYEAQ (reference sequence). The CDR3 spells CASSLDYTGELFF. As DNA, the CDR3 is TGTGCTAGCAGCTTAGATTACACCGGGGAGCTGTTTTTT.

The V gene is TRBV5-6, the J gene TRBJ2-7; TRBD1 might be the D (5 bases). The V and J ends lost 3 bases and 0 bases respectively, with 7 bases between them. The germline V gene has CDR1 SGHDT and CDR2 YYEEEE. This CDR3 comprises 13 residues. The CDR3 DNA reads as TGTGCCAGCAGCTCGACAGTCTCCTACGAGCAGTACTTC. It codes for CASSSTVSYEQYF.

The chain carries TRBV9 and TRBJ2-4, with 8 bases aligning to TRBD1. The V segment lost 3 bases and the J segment 9 bases; nucleotides outside the gene matches: 5. This CDR3 is 13 amino acids long. In germline, CDR1 is SGDLS, CDR2 YYNGEE. The DNA for the CDR3 is TGTGCCAGCAGCGCGGACAGGGTAGGCATTCAGTACTTC. It specifies CASSADRVGIQYF.

The chain links TRBV5-4 to TRBJ2-5; D is possibly TRBD1 (5 bases). The ends were cut back, 3 bases at V and 0 bases at J, with 12 bases in the middle. Germline assignment: CDR1 SGHNT and CDR2 YYREEE (reference sequence). The CDR3 contains 15 residues. The DNA for the CDR3 is TGTGCCAGCAGCTCGCTGGCAGGGCACCAAGAGACCCAGTACTTC. Translated: CASSSLAGHQETQYF.

The chain combines TRBV5-3 with TRBJ2-4, with D possibly being TRBD2 (5 bases). TRBV5-3 is reported as an ORF; its role is uncertain. Trimming took off 6 bases at V and 6 bases at J, with 16 bases between the two ends. This CDR3 comprises 14 residues. CDR3 in DNA: TGTGCCAGAACCCACCGACCGGGGTTAAACATTCAGTACTTC. It encodes CARTHRPGLNIQYF.

The chain carries TRBV29-1 and TRBJ2-2; D is unclear. There are 14 residues in the CDR3. V shed 6 bases and J shed 4 bases, with 15 bases lying between them. The germline CDR1 and CDR2 sequences are SQVTM and ANQGSEA. As DNA, the CDR3 is TGCAGCGTGTATTGGGTATTCGGCACCGGGGAGCTGTTTTTT. Its protein is CSVYWVFGTGELFF.